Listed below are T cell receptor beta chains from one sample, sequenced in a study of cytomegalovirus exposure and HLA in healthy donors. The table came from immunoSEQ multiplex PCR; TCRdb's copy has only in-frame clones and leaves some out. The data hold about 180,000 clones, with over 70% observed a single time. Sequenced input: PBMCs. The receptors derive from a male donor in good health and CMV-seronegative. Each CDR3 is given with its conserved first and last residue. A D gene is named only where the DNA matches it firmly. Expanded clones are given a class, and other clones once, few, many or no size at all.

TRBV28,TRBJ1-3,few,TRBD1,TGTGCCAGCAGTTCCCCCCCGACAGGGACTGGAAACACCATATATTTT,CASSSPPTGTGNTIYF
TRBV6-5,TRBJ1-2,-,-,TGTGCCAGCAGCCTTTCCTCAGGGGATCTGGAGGGCTACACCTTC,CASSLSSGDLEGYTF
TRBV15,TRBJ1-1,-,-,TGTGCCACCAGCAGAGATTACAGGATGAACACTGAAGCTTTCTTT,CATSRDYRMNTEAFF
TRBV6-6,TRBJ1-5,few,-,TGTGCCAGCAGTTACTCTTCCCCCGACCAGGGGAAGCCCCAGCATTTT,CASSYSSPDQGKPQHF
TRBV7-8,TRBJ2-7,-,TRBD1,TGTGCCAGCAGCCCAAGGGGGACAGGGGATGAATACGAGCAGTACTTC,CASSPRGTGDEYEQYF
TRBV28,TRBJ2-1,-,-,TGTGCCAGCAGTTCGACTGAACTGTACTCCTACAATGAGCAGTTCTTC,CASSSTELYSYNEQFF
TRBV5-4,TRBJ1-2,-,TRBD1,TGTGCCAGCAGCCTGGGACAGGGGGCTAACTATGGCTACACCTTC,CASSLGQGANYGYTF
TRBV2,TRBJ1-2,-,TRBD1,TGTGCCAGCCAGGGACAGGCCGTGGTCGGCGGCTACACCTTC,CASQGQAVVGGYTF
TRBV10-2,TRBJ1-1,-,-,TGCGCCAGCAGTCCAAACACTGAAGCTTTCTTT,CASSPNTEAFF
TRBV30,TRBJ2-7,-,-,TGTGCCTGGAGTAGGGGTTACGAGCAGTACTTC,CAWSRGYEQYF
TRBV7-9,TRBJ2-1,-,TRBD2,TGTTCCAGCAGCTTAATGGGACTAGCGGGACCTGAGCAGTTCTTC,CSSSLMGLAGPEQFF
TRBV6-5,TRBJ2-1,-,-,TGTGCCAGCAGCCCGGACACCCCCTCCTACAATGAGCAGTTCTTC,CASSPDTPSYNEQFF
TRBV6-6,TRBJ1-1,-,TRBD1,TGTGCCAGCAGCTCTGGACAGGGGTTGAACACTGAAGCTTTCTTT,CASSSGQGLNTEAFF
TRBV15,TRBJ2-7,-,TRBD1,TGTGCCACCAGCAGAGGGACAGGGGATAGGTATGCCGAGCAGTACTTC,CATSRGTGDRYAEQYF
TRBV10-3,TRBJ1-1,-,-,TGTGCCATCCTCTCGACAGGCATGAACACTGAAGCTTTCTTT,CAILSTGMNTEAFF
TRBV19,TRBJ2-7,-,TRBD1,TGTGCCAGTAGTATATACAGGGGACCTTCCTACGAGCAGTACTTC,CASSIYRGPSYEQYF
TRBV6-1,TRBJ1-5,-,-,TGTGCCAGCAGCACCGACAGCGGGGGACAGCCCCAGCATTTT,CASSTDSGGQPQHF
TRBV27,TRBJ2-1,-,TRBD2,TGTGCCAGCAGTATGGGACTACTTCAAAGGCGGGCATACAATGAGCAGTTCTTC,CASSMGLLQRRAYNEQFF
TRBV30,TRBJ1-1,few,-,TGTGCCTGGAGTGTCGGTCGGGAACTTAACACTGAAGCTTTCTTT,CAWSVGRELNTEAFF
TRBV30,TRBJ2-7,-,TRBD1,TGTGCCTGGAGTCCCGGGACAGAGACCTACGAGCAGTACTTC,CAWSPGTETYEQYF
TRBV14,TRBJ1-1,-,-,TGTGCCAGCAGCCAAGGAGAGAACACTGAAGCTTTCTTT,CASSQGENTEAFF
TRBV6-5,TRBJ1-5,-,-,TGTGCCAGCGGAAGGGGGACGAGCAATCAGCCCCAGCATTTT,CASGRGTSNQPQHF
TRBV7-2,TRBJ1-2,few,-,TGTGCCAGCAGCTTAGCGGTGGTGCAGGTCAATGAAGGCTACACCTTC,CASSLAVVQVNEGYTF